This T cell receptor beta chain emerged from a study of tumor-infiltrating lymphocytes in oesophageal squamous cell carcinoma. TCRdb reprocessed the PCR reads via MiXCR and lists one record per CDR3 protein. The data show tens of thousands of distinct CDR3 sequences, with approximately 34% seen just once and about 20% held by the top ten. The CDR3 sequence is 15 residues long. Germline V lookup: CDR1 SGHTA, CDR2 FQGTGA. Turning to this clonotype: Mismatch with germline at one junction end may stem from a read error.

The TCR originated in a female donor with esophageal squamous cell carcinoma. Sequenced sample: esophageal tumor tissue. The chain recombines TRBV7-3 with TRBJ2-3, with 11 positions matching TRBD1. CDR3 bases: TGTGCCAGCAGCTCAGTGGGACAGGGGGAATCACCCCTCCACTTC. Translation gives CASSSVGQGESPLHF.